This TCR beta chain originates from a study of blood T cell repertoires in COVID-19. Looking at the study overall: COVID-19 samples collected from the United States, Italy and Spain covered acute and convalescent phases. PBMCs, B-cell-depleted T cells, or T cells were the source of the cDNA or gDNA that made up the material.

The data were produced by immunoSEQ multiplex PCR, yet TCRdb's version contains in-frame clones alone and is incomplete. The table shows approximately 300,000 clones, with more than 75% occurring only once. Germline CDR1 and CDR2: LNHDA and SQIVND (reference sequence). This CDR3 spans 14 amino acids. Between the trimmed V and J ends, which lost 4 bases and 2 bases, there was a span of 11 bases. The TCR was taken from a woman aged 45-59 years with acute or convalescent COVID-19. The sample taken for sequencing was peripheral blood. This chain links TRBV19 with TRBJ1-1; possible D gene TRBD1, 6 bases. As DNA, the CDR3 is TGTGCCAGTAGTACCCGGGACACCAACACTGAAGCTTTCTTT. It codes for CASSTRDTNTEAFF.